This T cell receptor beta chain derives from a study of a mutant IDH1 vaccine in newly diagnosed glioma. Study summary: The treated group averaged about 41 years old and was around 62% male, roughly 38% female. Therapy received beforehand was radiotherapy, temozolomide, or both, with most patients given both. Study outcomes and limitations: In 90% to 95% of patients, immune responses induced by the vaccine occurred.

With 4 bases removed from V and 5 bases from J, the gap between germline ends came to 27 bases. This CDR3 is 19 amino acids long. CDR1 is MDHEN and CDR2 is SYDVKM in the germline V gene. Method: immunoSEQ multiplex PCR; TCRdb's copy keeps in-frame clones and lacks some. The profile shows 26,000 or so clones, around 78% of them singletons. Points on this clone: Its antigen is currently unknown.

Specified time point: week 35, safety follow-up. The study gave 300 ug of mutant IDH1 20-mer peptide per vaccine dose, with topical imiquimod. The receptor comes from a man in his thirties or forties with glioma. Sequenced material: PBMCs, taken from a glioma patient whose treatment included an IDH1 peptide vaccine. The chain joins TRBV28 to TRBJ2-1, with a possible D match to TRBD1 (5 bases). The CDR3 DNA is TGTGCCAGCAGTTCGTCAGCCTTACAGGAACCTTTTATGGACAATGAGCAGTTCTTC. Amino acid sequence: CASSSSALQEPFMDNEQFF.